This T cell receptor (beta chain) appears in the sequencing data of a study of blood T cell repertoires in COVID-19. Background on the study: Some COVID-19 samples were acute and others convalescent; all came from the United States, Italy and Spain. PBMCs, B-cell-depleted T cells, or T cells were the source of the cDNA or gDNA that made up the material.

The CDR3 consists of 17 residues. Per germline, CDR1 SGDLS and CDR2 YYNGEE. The ends were cut back, 4 bases at V and 3 bases at J, with 19 bases in the middle. In the study's own analysis: Researchers report that nucleated cell counts were estimated from reference gene primer amplification. Generated by immunoSEQ multiplex PCR, the TCRdb table keeps only in-frame clones and is missing some. That table supplies the V and J calls and clone size; D and trimming were determined from the DNA. The sample consists of some 110,000 clones, 70% to 90% of them appearing once. What was sequenced was peripheral blood. The chain carries TRBV9 and TRBJ2-2, with a possible D match to TRBD1 (8 bases). The clonotype originates from a young man with acute or convalescent COVID-19. The CDR3 DNA reads TGTGCCAGCAGCACCACAGGGGGAGGGCGGGACACCGGGGAGCTGTTTTTT. Translating gives CASSTTGGGRDTGELFF.